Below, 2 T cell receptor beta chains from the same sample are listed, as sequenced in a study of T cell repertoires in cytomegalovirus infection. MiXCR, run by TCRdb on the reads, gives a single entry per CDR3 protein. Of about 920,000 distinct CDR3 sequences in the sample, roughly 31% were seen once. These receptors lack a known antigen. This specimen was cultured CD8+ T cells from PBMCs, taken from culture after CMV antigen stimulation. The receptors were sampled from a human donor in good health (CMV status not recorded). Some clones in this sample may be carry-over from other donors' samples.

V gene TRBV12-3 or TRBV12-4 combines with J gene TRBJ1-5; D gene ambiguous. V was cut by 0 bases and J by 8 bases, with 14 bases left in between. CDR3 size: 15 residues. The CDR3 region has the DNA TGTGCCAGCAGTTTAGCAGGCAGGCTAAGGAAGCCCCAGCATTTT. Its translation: CASSLAGRLRKPQHF.

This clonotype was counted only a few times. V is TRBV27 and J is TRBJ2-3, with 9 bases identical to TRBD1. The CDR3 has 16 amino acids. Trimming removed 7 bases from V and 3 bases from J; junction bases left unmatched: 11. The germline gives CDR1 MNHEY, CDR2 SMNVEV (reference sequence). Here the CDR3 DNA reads TGTGCCAGCACACTTTCGGGACAGGGTGCGACAGATACGCAGTATTTT. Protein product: CASTLSGQGATDTQYF.